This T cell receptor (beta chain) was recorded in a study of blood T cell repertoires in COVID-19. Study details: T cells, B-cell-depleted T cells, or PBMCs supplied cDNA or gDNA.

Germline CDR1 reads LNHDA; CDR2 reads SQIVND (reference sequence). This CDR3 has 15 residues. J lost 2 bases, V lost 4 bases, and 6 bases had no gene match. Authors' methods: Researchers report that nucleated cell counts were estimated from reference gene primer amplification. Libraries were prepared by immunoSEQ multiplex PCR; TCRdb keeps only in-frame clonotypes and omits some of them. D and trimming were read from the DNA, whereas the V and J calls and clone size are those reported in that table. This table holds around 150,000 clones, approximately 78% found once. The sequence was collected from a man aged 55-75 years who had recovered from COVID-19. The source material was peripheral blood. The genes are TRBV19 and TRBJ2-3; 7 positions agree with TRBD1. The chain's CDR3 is CASSTRQGSTDTQYF. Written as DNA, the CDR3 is TGTGCCAGTAGTACTCGACAGGGCTCCACAGATACGCAGTATTTT. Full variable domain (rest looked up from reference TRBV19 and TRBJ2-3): DGGITQSPKYLFRKEGQNVTLSCEQNLNHDAMYWYRQDPGQGLRLIYYSQIVNDFQKGDIAEGYSVSREKKESFPLTVTSAQKNPTAFYLCASSTRQGSTDTQYFGPGTRLTVL.